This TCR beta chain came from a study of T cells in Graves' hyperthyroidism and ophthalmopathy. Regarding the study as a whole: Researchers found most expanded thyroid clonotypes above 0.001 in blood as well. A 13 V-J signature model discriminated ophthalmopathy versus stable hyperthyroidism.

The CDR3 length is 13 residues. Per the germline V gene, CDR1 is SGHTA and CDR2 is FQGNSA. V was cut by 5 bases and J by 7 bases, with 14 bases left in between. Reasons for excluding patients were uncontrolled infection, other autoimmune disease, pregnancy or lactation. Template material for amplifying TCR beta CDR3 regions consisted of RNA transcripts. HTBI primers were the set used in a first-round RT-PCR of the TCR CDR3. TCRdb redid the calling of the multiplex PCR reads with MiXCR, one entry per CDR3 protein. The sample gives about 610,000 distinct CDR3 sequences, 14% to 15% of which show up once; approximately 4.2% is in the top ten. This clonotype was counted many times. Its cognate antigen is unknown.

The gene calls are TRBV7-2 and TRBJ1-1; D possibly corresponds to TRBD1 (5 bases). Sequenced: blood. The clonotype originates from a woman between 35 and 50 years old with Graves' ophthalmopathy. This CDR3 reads CASSGYAGGEAFF. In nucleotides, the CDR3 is TGTGCCAGCAGCGGGTATGCGGGGGGTGAAGCTTTCTTT.